These 28 T cell receptor beta chains were sequenced from one sample in a study of T cells in Graves' hyperthyroidism and ophthalmopathy. TCR beta CDR3 regions were amplified from RNA transcripts. HTBI primers were used for first-round RT-PCR of the TCR CDR3. MiXCR, run by TCRdb on the multiplex PCR reads, gives a single entry per CDR3 protein. The sample lists about 540,000 distinct CDR3 sequences, approximately 44% occurring once. Sequencing was carried out using peripheral blood or thyroid tissue (not recorded which). The receptors were sampled from a woman aged 18-35 years with Graves' hyperthyroidism.

In regard to this clonotype: Compared with germline, one end of the junction differs, possibly owing to a read error. V gene TRBV7-9 combines with J gene TRBJ1-2; D gene uncertain. This CDR3 region has 16 residues. Germline CDR1 reads SEHNR; CDR2 reads FQNEAQ (reference sequence). The DNA of the CDR3 is TGTGCCTGGAGTGAAGGGAGAGGAAAAGCTAACTATGGCTACATCTTC. It is translated as CAWSEGRGKANYGYIF.

This clonotype was counted at least ten times. The rearrangement links TRBV19 to TRBJ1-4; D remains ambiguous. This CDR3 contains 16 residues. With 3 bases removed from V and 8 bases from J, the gap between germline ends came to 19 bases. Germline V gives CDR1 LNHDA, CDR2 SQIVND (reference sequence). The CDR3 sequence is CASSIAVRSTGEKLFF. The CDR3 region has the DNA TGTGCCAGTAGTATTGCGGTACGTTCCACGGGAGAAAAACTGTTTTTT.

Many counts were recorded for this clonotype. The chain links TRBV7-9 to TRBJ2-7; D unresolved. This CDR3 has 12 amino acids. Germline values: CDR1 SEHNR, CDR2 FQNEAQ (reference sequence). V was cut by 0 bases and J by 3 bases, with 3 bases left in between. The CDR3 is CASSLADYEQYF. The CDR3 region has the DNA TGTGCCAGCAGCTTAGCGGACTACGAGCAGTACTTC.

This clonotype has at least ten counts. The chain carries TRBV7-9 and TRBJ2-5; no firm D call. The length of the CDR3 is 11 residues. CDR1 SEHNR and CDR2 FQNEAQ come from the germline V gene (reference sequence). The V end lost 3 bases, the J end lost 3 bases, and 2 bases lay between the germline ends. The CDR3 DNA follows: TGTGCCAGCAGCTTCAAAGAGACCCAGTACTTC. It yields the protein CASSFKETQYF.

This clonotype was observed many times. V usage is TRBV7-9 and J usage is TRBJ1-6; TRBD1 agrees at 8 bases. The CDR3 has 15 amino acids. The germline V gene encodes CDR1 SEHNR and CDR2 FQNEAQ (reference sequence). V was clipped by 5 bases and J by 4 bases; unmatched bases: 4. The CDR3 DNA follows: TGTGCCAGCAGCGTAGGACAGGGTTATAATTCACCCCTCCACTTT. This sequence encodes CASSVGQGYNSPLHF.

The V gene is TRBV14, the J gene TRBJ1-2; the D gene is possibly TRBD1 (5 bases). Germline V gives CDR1 SGHDN, CDR2 FVKESK. Trimming took 2 bases from V and 8 from J, leaving 12 bases between them. The CDR3 is 13 amino acids. The CDR3 DNA follows: TGTGCCAGCAGCCAAAGGGACTATCGAGGCTACACCTTC. It encodes CASSQRDYRGYTF.

The V and J genes are TRBV7-7 and TRBJ1-2; tentatively, D is TRBD1 (6 bases). Trimming left V 1 base short and J 8 bases short, with 17 bases between. Per germline, CDR1 SSHAT and CDR2 FNYEAQ (reference sequence). This CDR3 has 15 amino acids. CDR3: CASSLERQGTNGYTF. CDR3 DNA: TGTGCCAGCAGCTTAGAGAGGCAGGGGACGAACGGCTACACCTTC.

This clonotype was recorded many times. The chain couples TRBV7-9 to TRBJ2-5; 7 nucleotides agree with TRBD2. Per germline, CDR1 SEHNR and CDR2 FQNEAQ (reference sequence). The V gene end was trimmed by 5 bases and the J gene end by 5 bases; junction bases not matched to a gene: 11. The CDR3 is made up of 15 amino acids. CDR3 sequence (DNA): TGTGCCAGCAGCCAAGGCTCGAGCGGGACCGAGACCCAGTACTTC. Amino acid sequence: CASSQGSSGTETQYF.

About this clonotype itself: This may come from a read error, since a much larger clone is one base off. The chain combines TRBV7-2 with TRBJ1-1, with TRBD1 matching over 8 bases. The CDR3 extends over 14 amino acids. CDR1 is SGHTA and CDR2 is FQGNSA in the germline V gene. DNA for the CDR3: TGTGCCACCTCCAGGGGACAGGCGAACGCTGAAGCTTTCTTT. It yields the protein CATSRGQANAEAFF.

This clonotype was seen ten or more times. The chain links TRBV20-1 to TRBJ1-5; D is undetermined. The germline V gene encodes CDR1 DFQATT and CDR2 SNEGSKA (reference sequence). V lost 6 bases, J lost 4 bases, and 10 bases lay in between. The CDR3 covers 12 residues. The CDR3 reads CSASDGNQPQHF. In DNA, the CDR3 is TGCAGTGCGTCGGATGGAAATCAGCCCCAGCATTTT.

This clonotype was observed a handful of times. The gene calls are TRBV7-2 and TRBJ2-7; D tentatively fits TRBD1 or TRBD2 (5 bases each). The germline V and J ends were trimmed by 3 bases and 5 bases, with 17 bases remaining between them. This CDR3 comprises 15 residues. The V gene's germline CDR1 is SGHTA and CDR2 FQGNSA. This CDR3 is CASSFTGTESNEQYF. CDR3 nucleotide sequence: TGTGCCAGCAGCTTTACCGGGACGGAGAGCAACGAGCAGTACTTC.

With respect to this clonotype: One end of the junction varies from germline; a read error may be responsible. The chain joins TRBV7-2 to TRBJ2-7; 9 nucleotides line up with TRBD1. Germline V gene lookup returns CDR1 SGHTA and CDR2 FQGNSA. CDR3 length: 14 amino acids. This CDR3 reads CASSDAGTGYVQYF. CDR3 nucleotides: TGCGCCAGCAGCGACGCCGGGACAGGGTATGTGCAGTACTTC. Supplemented by reference TRBV7-2 and TRBJ2-7, the full variable domain reads GAGVSQSPSNKVTEKGKDVELRCDPISGHTALYWYRQSLGQGLEFLIYFQGNSAPDKSGLPSDRFSAERTGGSVSTLTIQRTQQEDSAVYLCASSDAGTGYVQYFGPGTRLTVT.

This sequence joins TRBV24-1 and TRBJ2-5; D possibly corresponds to TRBD2 (8 bases). The J call is uncertain, as TRBJ2-1 better fits the DNA end. The germline V gene has CDR1 KGHDR and CDR2 SFDVKD. CDR3 length: 17 residues. The CDR3 DNA is TGTGCCACCAGTGATTCCTTCGGGAGGGGGCGTCATAATGAGCAGTTCTTC. Translation: CATSDSFGRGRHNEQFF.

This clonotype appeared many times. V and J are TRBV7-2 and TRBJ1-2; 9 bases map to TRBD1. Germline loops: CDR1 SGHTA, CDR2 FQGNSA. CDR3 length: 18 amino acids. The V gene end was trimmed by 2 bases and the J gene end by 3 bases; junction bases not matched to a gene: 13. The chain's CDR3 is CASSLWGGGTGSDYGYTF. As DNA, the CDR3 is TGTGCCAGCAGCTTATGGGGCGGCGGGACAGGGTCGGACTATGGCTACACCTTC.

This clonotype has more than one count but fewer than ten. The chain is built from TRBV7-6 and TRBJ2-5; D ambiguous. The germline V gene has CDR1 SGHVS and CDR2 FNYEAQ. Trimming left V 8 bases short and J 11 bases short, with 15 bases between. This CDR3 spans 11 amino acids. Here the CDR3 DNA reads TGTGCCAGCGTTGCTTGGGGAACGCAGTACTTC. Amino acid sequence: CASVAWGTQYF. The full variable domain, its missing parts supplied by reference TRBV7-6 and TRBJ2-5, is GAGVSQSPRYKVTKRGQDVALRCDPISGHVSLYWYRQALGQGPEFLTYFNYEAQQDKSGLPNDRFSAERPEGSISTLTIQRTEQRDSAMYRCASVAWGTQYFGPGTRLLVL.

The CDR3 region is CSAISDRWDVNTEAFF. Written as DNA, the CDR3 is TGCAGTGCTATTAGCGACAGGTGGGACGTGAACACTGAAGCTTTCTTT. J is TRBJ1-1 and V is TRBV20-1; TRBD1 is a possible D gene (6 bases). The V end lost 4 bases, the J end lost 0 bases, and 18 bases lay between the germline ends. The length of the CDR3 is 16 residues. From germline, CDR1 is DFQATT and CDR2 SNEGSKA (reference sequence).

The chain combines TRBV29-1 with TRBJ1-1; D remains unclear. V gave up 8 bases and J gave up 3 bases, with 4 bases separating them. CDR1 is SQVTM and CDR2 is ANQGSEA in the germline V gene. CDR3 size: 9 residues. The CDR3 region is CSSHTEAFF. The CDR3 DNA reads TGCAGCTCCCACACTGAAGCTTTCTTT.

In DNA, the CDR3 is TGTGCCAGCAGCTTGGTTGAACTCATGAACACTGAAGCTTTCTTT. It is translated as CASSLVELMNTEAFF. This chain joins TRBV5-5 and TRBJ1-1; D is ambiguous. Trimming stripped 0 bases from V and 0 bases from J, with 9 bases between. This CDR3 region has 15 residues. The germline V gene encodes CDR1 SGHKS and CDR2 YYEKEE (reference sequence). Full variable domain (missing parts from reference TRBV5-5 and TRBJ1-1): DAGVTQSPTHLIKTRGQQVTLRCSPISGHKSVSWYQQVLGQGPQFIFQYYEKEERGRGNFPDRFSARQFPNYSSELNVNALLLGDSALYLCASSLVELMNTEAFFGQGTRLTVV.

V gene TRBV20-1 combines with J gene TRBJ2-7; the match to TRBD1 covers 10 bases. The CDR3 sequence is 13 residues long. V shed 5 bases, J shed 5 bases, and the junction held 6 bases outside the gene matches. Germline V CDR1 and CDR2: DFQATT, SNEGSKA (reference sequence). CDR3 amino acids: CSAGRDRGHEQYF. The CDR3 DNA reads as TGCAGTGCTGGCAGGGACAGGGGCCACGAGCAGTACTTC.

This rearrangement joins TRBV7-2 to TRBJ2-2, with a tentative D call TRBD2 (6 bases). Germline CDR1 and CDR2: SGHTA and FQGNSA. CDR3 size: 18 residues. The V end was cut by 7 bases, the J end by 1 base, with 22 bases between. Here the CDR3 DNA reads TGTGCCAGCAACAATTTGGAGGGTTACAGCGGGAACACCGGGGAGCTGTTTTTT. Protein product: CASNNLEGYSGNTGELFF.

On this clonotype itself: Compared with germline, one end of the junction differs, possibly owing to a read error. V is TRBV11-1 and J is TRBJ1-5; D not resolved. Germline lookup yields CDR1 SGHAT and CDR2 FQDESV (reference sequence). The CDR3 spans 14 residues. CDR3 amino acids: CASSHQLTEWPQHF. CDR3 bases: TGCGCCAGCAGCCACCAACTGACCGAATGGCCCCAGCATTTT.

The gene calls are TRBV7-2 and TRBJ1-3; 7 nucleotides align to TRBD1. Trimming at V came to 5 bases and at J to 0 bases, leaving 10 bases not matched to a gene. There are 17 residues in the CDR3. Germline V gives CDR1 SGHTA, CDR2 FQGNSA. In nucleotides, the CDR3 is TGTGCCAGCAGCCCAGTAGCGGGACAGATCTCTGGAAACACCATATATTTT. Protein: CASSPVAGQISGNTIYF.

Many counts were recorded for this clonotype. This sequence joins TRBV2 and TRBJ1-1; 7 bases are shared with TRBD1. After removal of 6 bases from V and 4 bases from J, the junction contained 8 bases not matched to a gene. Germline V CDR1 and CDR2: SNHLY, FYNNEI. The CDR3 has 14 residues. The CDR3 DNA sequence: TGTGCCAGCAGCCCGACAGGGAGGGGCACTGAAGCTTTCTTT. This translates into CASSPTGRGTEAFF.

This clonotype has just one count. No conserved phenylalanine or tryptophan ends this CDR3, so it is likely a read error. The DNA is left out, because the CDR3 cannot be placed on it with certainty; the CDR3 is given as TCRdb lists it. The chain joins TRBV7-9 to TRBJ2-6; no check of the table's D call, TRBD2, against the DNA was made. Germline CDR1 reads SEHNR; CDR2 reads FQNEAQ (reference sequence). The CDR3 spans 10 residues, counting both ends. The CDR3 is CASSSSGTRL.

This clonotype occurred many times. The chain employs TRBV7-8 and TRBJ1-4; 8 bases align to TRBD1. The CDR3 runs to 14 residues. CDR1 SGHVS and CDR2 FQNEAQ come from the germline V gene. V dropped 4 bases and J dropped 6; count of bases not matched to a gene: 4. CDR3 nucleotide sequence: TGTGCCAGCAGCTGGACAGGGTTTCATGAAAAACTGTTTTTT. Its translation: CASSWTGFHEKLFF. The full variable domain, in which reference TRBV7-8 and TRBJ1-4 provide the parts outside the CDR3, is GAGVSQSPRYKVAKRGQDVALRCDPISGHVSLFWYQQALGQGPEFLTYFQNEAQLDKSGLPSDRFFAERPEGSVSTLKIQRTQQEDSAVYLCASSWTGFHEKLFFGSGTQLSVL.

This clonotype was counted at least ten times. The rearrangement joins TRBV2 to TRBJ1-2; tentatively, D is TRBD1 (5 bases). V dropped 6 bases and J dropped 6 bases, with 5 bases sitting between them. The germline V gene encodes CDR1 SNHLY and CDR2 FYNNEI. The CDR3 covers 10 residues. The CDR3 DNA reads as TGTGCCAGCAGGGGGGATGGCTACACCTTC. Residues: CASRGDGYTF.

V and J are TRBV10-3 and TRBJ1-3; possibly TRBD1 for D (6 bases). V gave up 10 bases and J gave up 4 bases, with 14 bases separating them. The CDR3 runs 13 residues. Germline V gene data show CDR1 as ENHRY and CDR2 as SYGVKD. CDR3: CATHPGTGNTIYF. CDR3 DNA sequence: TGTGCCACCCACCCCGGGACAGGAAACACCATATATTTT.

The V and J genes are TRBV7-3 and TRBJ2-5; 7 nucleotides agree with TRBD2. The last part of the DNA fits TRBJ2-1 better; the J call may be wrong. Germline V gives CDR1 SGHTA, CDR2 FQGTGA. The CDR3 length is 14 residues. CDR3 residues: CASSRWAGDDEQFF. DNA for the CDR3: TGTGCCAGCAGCCGATGGGCGGGAGACGATGAGCAGTTCTTC.